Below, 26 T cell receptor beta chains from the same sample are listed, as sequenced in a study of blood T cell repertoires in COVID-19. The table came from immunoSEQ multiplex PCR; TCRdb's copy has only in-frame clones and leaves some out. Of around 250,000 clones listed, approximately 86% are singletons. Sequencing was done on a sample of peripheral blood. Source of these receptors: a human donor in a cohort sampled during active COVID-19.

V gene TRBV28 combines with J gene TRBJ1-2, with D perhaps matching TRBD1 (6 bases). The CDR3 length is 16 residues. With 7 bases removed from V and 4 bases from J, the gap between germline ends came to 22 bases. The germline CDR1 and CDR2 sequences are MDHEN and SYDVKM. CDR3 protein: CASTEGGGSRSYGYTF. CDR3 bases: TGTGCCAGCACAGAAGGGGGGGGGTCAAGGTCCTATGGCTACACCTTC.

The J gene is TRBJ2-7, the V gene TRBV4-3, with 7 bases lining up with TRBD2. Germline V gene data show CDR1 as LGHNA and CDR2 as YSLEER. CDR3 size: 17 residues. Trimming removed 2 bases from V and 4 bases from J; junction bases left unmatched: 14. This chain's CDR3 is CASSQLGGGPSSYEQYF. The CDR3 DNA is TGCGCCAGCAGCCAACTGGGGGGAGGGCCGAGTTCTTACGAGCAGTACTTC.

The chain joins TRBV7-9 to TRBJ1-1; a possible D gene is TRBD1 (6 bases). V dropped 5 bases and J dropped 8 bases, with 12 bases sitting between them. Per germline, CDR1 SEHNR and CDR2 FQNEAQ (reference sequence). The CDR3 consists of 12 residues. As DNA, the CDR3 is TGTGCCAGCAGCCCGCCCGGGACAGAAGCTTTCTTT. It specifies CASSPPGTEAFF.

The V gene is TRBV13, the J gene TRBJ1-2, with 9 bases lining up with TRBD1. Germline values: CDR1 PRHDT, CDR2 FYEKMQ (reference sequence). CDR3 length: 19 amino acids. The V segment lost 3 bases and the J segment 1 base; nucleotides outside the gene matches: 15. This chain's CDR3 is CASSLVFGTGSEGNYGYTF. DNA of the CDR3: TGTGCCAGCAGCTTGGTCTTTGGGACAGGGAGTGAGGGTAACTATGGCTACACCTTC.

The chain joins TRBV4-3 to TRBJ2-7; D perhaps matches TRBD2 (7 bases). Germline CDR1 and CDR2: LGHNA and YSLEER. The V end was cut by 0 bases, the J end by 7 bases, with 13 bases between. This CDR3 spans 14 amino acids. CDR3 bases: TGCGCCAGCAGCCAAGAGGGGGGGCCGGGTGAGCAGTACTTC. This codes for CASSQEGGPGEQYF.

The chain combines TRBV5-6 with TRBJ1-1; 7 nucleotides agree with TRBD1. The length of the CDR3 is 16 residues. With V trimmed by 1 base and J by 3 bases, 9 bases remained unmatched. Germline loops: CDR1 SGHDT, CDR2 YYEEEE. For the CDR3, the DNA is TGTGCCAGCAGCTTGTCCACCACAGGGGTCTACACTGAAGCTTTCTTT. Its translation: CASSLSTTGVYTEAFF.

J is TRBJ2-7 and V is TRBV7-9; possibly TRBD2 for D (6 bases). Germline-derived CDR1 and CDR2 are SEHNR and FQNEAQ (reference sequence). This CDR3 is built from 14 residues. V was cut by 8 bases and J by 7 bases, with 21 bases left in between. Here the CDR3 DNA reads TGTGCCAGCGCTCTCTCAGGAGGGCGTCAAGAGCAGTACTTC. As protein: CASALSGGRQEQYF.

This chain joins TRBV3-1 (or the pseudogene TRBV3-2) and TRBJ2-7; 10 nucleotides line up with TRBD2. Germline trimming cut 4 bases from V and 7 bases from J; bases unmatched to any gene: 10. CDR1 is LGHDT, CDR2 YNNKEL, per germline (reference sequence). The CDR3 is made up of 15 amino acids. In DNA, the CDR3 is TGTGCCAGCAGCCCTCGTTCTAGCGGGGGCAGTGAGCAGTACTTC. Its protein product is CASSPRSSGGSEQYF.

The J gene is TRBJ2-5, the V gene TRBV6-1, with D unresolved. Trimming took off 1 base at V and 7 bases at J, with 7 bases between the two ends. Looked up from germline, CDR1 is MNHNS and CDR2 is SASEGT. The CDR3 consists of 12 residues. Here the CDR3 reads CASSEVAGTQYF. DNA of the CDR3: TGTGCCAGCAGTGAAGTGGCTGGGACCCAGTACTTC.

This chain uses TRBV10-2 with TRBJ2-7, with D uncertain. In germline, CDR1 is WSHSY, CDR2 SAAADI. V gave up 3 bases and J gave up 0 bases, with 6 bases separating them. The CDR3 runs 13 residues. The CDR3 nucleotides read TGCGCCAGCAGTGATCGGGTCTCCTACGAGCAGTACTTC. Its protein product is CASSDRVSYEQYF.

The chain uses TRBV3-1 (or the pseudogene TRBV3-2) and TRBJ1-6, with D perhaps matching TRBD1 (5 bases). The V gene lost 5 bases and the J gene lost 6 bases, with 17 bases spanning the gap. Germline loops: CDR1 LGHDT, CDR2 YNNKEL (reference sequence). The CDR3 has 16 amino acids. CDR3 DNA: TGTGCCAGCAGCATTCGGGCCAGCGGGACTAATTCACCCCTCCACTTT. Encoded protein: CASSIRASGTNSPLHF.

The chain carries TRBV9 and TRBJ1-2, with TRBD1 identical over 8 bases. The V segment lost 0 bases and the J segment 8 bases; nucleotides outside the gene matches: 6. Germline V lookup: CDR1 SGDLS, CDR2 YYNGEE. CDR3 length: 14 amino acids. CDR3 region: CASSVVGDRRGYTF. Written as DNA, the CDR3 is TGTGCCAGCAGCGTAGTAGGGGACAGGAGGGGCTACACCTTC.

The CDR3 loop is CASSLGDTEAFF. In DNA, the CDR3 is TGTGCCAGCTCTTTAGGGGACACTGAAGCTTTCTTT. The chain carries TRBV18 and TRBJ1-1; perhaps TRBD1 as D (5 bases). CDR1 and CDR2 (germline): KGHSH, LQKENI. The V gene lost 6 bases and the J gene lost 3 bases, with 8 bases spanning the gap. The CDR3 has 12 amino acids.

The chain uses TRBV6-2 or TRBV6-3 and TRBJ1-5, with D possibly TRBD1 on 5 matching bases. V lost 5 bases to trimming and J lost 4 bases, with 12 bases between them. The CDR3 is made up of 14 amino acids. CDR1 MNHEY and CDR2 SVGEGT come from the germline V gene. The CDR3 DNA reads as TGTGCCAGCAGTAAGACGCAGGGAAATCAGCCCCAGCATTTT. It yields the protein CASSKTQGNQPQHF.

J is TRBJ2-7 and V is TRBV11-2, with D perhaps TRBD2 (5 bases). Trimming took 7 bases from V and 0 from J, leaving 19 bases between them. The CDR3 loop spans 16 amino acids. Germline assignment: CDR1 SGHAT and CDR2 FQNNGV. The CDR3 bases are TGTGCCAGCACGCGAGGGAGCGGATCCCTCTCCTACGAGCAGTACTTC. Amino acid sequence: CASTRGSGSLSYEQYF.

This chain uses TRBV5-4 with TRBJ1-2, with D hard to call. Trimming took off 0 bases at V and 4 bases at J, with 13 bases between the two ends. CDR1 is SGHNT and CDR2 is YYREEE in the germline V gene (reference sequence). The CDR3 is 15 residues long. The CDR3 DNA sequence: TGTGCCAGCAGCTTGGAGCAGGTGAAGATCTATGGCTACACCTTC. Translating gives CASSLEQVKIYGYTF. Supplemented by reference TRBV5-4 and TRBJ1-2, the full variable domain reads ETGVTQSPTHLIKTRGQQVTLRCSSQSGHNTVSWYQQALGQGPQFIFQYYREEENGRGNFPPRFSGLQFPNYSSELNVNALELDDSALYLCASSLEQVKIYGYTFGSGTRLTVV.

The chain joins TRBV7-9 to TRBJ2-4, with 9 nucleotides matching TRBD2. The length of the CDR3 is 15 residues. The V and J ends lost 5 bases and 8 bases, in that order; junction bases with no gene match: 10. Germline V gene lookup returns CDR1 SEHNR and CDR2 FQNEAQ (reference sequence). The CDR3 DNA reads TGTGCCAGCAGCCCCCTAGCGGGGAGGAGAGACATTCAGTACTTC. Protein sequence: CASSPLAGRRDIQYF.

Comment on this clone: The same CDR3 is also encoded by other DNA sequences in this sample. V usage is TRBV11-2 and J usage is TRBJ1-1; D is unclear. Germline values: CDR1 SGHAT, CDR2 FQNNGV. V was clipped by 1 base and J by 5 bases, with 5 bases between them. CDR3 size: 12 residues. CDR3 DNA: TGTGCCAGCAGCTTAGCCCGGACTGAAGCTTTCTTT. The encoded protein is CASSLARTEAFF.

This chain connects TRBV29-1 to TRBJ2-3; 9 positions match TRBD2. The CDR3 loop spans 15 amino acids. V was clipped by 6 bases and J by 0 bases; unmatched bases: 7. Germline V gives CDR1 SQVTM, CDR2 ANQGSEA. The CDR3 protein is CSVAGGRTSTDTQYF. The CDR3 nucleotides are TGCAGCGTGGCGGGGGGGAGGACTAGCACAGATACGCAGTATTTT.

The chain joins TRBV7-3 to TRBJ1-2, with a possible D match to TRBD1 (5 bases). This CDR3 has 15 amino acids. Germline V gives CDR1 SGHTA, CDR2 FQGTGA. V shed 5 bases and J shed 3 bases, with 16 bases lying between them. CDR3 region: CASSPEGSGDYGYTF. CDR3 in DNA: TGTGCCAGCAGCCCGGAGGGGAGTGGCGACTATGGCTACACCTTC.

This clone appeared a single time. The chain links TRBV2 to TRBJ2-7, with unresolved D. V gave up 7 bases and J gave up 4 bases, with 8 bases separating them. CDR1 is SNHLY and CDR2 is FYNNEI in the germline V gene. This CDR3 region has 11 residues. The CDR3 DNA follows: TGTGCCAGCAAGAGTGCATACGAGCAGTACTTC. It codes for CASKSAYEQYF.

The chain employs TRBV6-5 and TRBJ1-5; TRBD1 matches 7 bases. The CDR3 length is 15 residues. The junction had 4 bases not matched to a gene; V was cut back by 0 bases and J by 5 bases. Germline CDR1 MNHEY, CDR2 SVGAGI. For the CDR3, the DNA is TGTGCCAGCAGTTACTCAGGGGGCGCGCATCAGCCCCAGCATTTT. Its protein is CASSYSGGAHQPQHF.

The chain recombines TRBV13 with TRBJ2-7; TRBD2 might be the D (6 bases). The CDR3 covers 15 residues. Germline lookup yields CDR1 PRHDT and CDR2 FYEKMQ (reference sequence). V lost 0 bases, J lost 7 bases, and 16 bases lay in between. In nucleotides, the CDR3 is TGTGCCAGCAGCTTAGGCCACCCCTCCCGGGGGGAGCAGTACTTC. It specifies CASSLGHPSRGEQYF.

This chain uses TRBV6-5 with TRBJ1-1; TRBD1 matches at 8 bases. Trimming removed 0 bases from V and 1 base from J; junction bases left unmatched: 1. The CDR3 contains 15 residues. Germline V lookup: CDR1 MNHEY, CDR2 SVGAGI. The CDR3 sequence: CASSYSGTGNTEAFF. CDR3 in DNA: TGTGCCAGCAGTTACTCGGGGACAGGGAACACTGAAGCTTTCTTT.

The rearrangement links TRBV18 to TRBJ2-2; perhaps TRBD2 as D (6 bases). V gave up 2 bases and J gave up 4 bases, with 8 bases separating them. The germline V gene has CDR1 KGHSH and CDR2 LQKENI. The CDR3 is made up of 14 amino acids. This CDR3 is CASSPLGGTGELFF. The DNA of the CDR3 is TGTGCCAGCTCACCATTGGGAGGCACCGGGGAGCTGTTTTTT. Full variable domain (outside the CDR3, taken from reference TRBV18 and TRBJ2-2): NAGVMQNPRHLVRRRGQEARLRCSPMKGHSHVYWYRQLPEEGLKFMVYLQKENIIDESGMPKERFSAEFPKEGPSILRIQQVVRGDSAAYFCASSPLGGTGELFFGEGSRLTVL.

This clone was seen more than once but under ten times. CDR3 amino acids: CASRLTPTGSGNTIYF. CDR3 in DNA: TGTGCCAGCAGATTAACACCGACAGGCTCTGGAAACACCATATATTTT. The J gene is TRBJ1-3, the V gene TRBV27, with D perhaps TRBD1 (6 bases). The V and J ends lost 6 bases and 0 bases respectively, with 15 bases between them. Per the germline V gene, CDR1 is MNHEY and CDR2 is SMNVEV (reference sequence). This CDR3 has 16 residues.